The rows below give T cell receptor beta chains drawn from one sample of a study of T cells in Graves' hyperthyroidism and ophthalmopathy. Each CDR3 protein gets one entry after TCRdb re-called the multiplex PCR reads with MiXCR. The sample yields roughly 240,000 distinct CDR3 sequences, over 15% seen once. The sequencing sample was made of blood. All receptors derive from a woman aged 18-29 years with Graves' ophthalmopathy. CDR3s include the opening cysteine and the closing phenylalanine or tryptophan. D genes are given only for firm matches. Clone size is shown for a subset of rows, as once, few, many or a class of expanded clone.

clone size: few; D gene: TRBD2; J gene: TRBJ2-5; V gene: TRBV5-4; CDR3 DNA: TGTGCCAGCAGTTATACGGGACTAGTGAAGGGGGAGACCCAGTACTTC; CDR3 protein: CASSYTGLVKGETQYF
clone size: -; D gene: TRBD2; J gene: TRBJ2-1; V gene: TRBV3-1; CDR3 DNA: TGTGCCAGCAGCCAACTCTCTAGCGGGAGTAACAATGAGCAGTTCTTC; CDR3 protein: CASSQLSSGSNNEQFF
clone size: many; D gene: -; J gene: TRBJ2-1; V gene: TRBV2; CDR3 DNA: TGTGCCAGCAGTGAGGGCCTAGCGAAGGGGGAGCAGTTCTTC; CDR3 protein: CASSEGLAKGEQFF
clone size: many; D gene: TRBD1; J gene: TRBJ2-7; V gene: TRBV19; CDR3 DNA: TGTGCCAGTAGTATCGCCGGGACAGGGGGCATGAACGAGCAGTACTTC; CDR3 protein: CASSIAGTGGMNEQYF
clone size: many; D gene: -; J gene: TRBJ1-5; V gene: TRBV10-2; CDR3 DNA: TGCGCCAGCAGTGAGTCAACAGGCGCCAATCAGCCCCAGCATTTT; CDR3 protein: CASSESTGANQPQHF
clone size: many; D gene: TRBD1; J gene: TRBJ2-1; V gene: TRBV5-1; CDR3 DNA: TGCGCCAGCAGCTGGGGGACAGGGGGCAACAATGAGCAGTTCTTC; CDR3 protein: CASSWGTGGNNEQFF
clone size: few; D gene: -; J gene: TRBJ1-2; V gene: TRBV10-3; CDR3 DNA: TGTGCCATCAGTGAGTACCAGAGGGGCTACACCTTC; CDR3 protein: CAISEYQRGYTF
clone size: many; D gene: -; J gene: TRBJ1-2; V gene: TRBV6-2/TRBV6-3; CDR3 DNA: TGTGCCAGCAGTTACGACGGGTACGGCTACACCTTC; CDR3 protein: CASSYDGYGYTF
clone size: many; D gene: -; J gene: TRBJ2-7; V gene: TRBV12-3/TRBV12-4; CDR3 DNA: TGTGCCAGCAGTTGGGAATTGGGGGAGCAGTACTTC; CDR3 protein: CASSWELGEQYF
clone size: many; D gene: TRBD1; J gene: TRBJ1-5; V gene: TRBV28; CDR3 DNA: TGTGCCAGCAGTTACAGGACAGGCCATCAGCCCCAGCATTTT; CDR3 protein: CASSYRTGHQPQHF
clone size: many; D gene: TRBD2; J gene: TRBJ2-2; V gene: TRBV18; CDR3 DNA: TGTGCCAGCTCACCCACTAGCGGGGCGAACACCGGGGAGCTGTTTTTT; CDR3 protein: CASSPTSGANTGELFF
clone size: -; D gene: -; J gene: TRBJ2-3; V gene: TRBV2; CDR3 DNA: TGTGCCAGCAGGGGGGGGGGCATCGGAGAAGATACGCAGTATTTT; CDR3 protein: CASRGGGIGEDTQYF
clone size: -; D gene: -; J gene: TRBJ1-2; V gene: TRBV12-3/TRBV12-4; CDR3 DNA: TGTGCCACCCTAGACGACAGTAACTATGGCTACACCTTC; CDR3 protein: CATLDDSNYGYTF
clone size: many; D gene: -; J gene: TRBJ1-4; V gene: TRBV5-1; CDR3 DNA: TGCGCCAGCAGGCCCTACCCAGGTGTGAAGGATGAAAAACTGTTTTTT; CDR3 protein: CASRPYPGVKDEKLFF
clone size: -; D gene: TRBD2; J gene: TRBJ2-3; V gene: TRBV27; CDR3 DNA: TGTGCCAGCAGTTTATATACTAGCGGGGGGATAGCAGATACGCAGTATTTT; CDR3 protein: CASSLYTSGGIADTQYF
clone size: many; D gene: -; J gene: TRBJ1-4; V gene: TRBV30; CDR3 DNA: TGTGCCTGGAGTGTAGGAAGAGGGAAACTGTTTTTT; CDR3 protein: CAWSVGRGKLFF
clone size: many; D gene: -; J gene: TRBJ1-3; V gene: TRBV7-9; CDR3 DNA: TGTGCCAGCAGATTGCTCGGGGACACCATATATTTT; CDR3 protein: CASRLLGDTIYF
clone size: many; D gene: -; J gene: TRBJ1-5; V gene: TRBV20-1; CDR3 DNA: TGCAGTGCTAGATCGGGAGGGAGGAGCAATCAGCCCCAGCATTTT; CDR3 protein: CSARSGGRSNQPQHF
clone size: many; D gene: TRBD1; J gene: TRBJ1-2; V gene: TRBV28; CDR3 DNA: TGTGCCAGCAGCTCGGGACAGGGGGGGGGCTACACCTTC; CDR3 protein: CASSSGQGGGYTF